A selection of T cell receptor beta chains follows, all from one sample in a study of Ad26.COV2.S vaccination and SARS-CoV-2 variants. The method was immunoSEQ multiplex PCR; TCRdb's version includes in-frame clones alone and lacks a portion of them. The sample lists fewer than 500,000 clones; approximately 90% were seen once. The specimen comprised peripheral blood, sampled in a trial of Ad26.COV2.S vaccine versus placebo. Receptor source: a person aged 18 to 59 who received the Ad26.COV2.S COVID-19 vaccine or a placebo. CDR3s include the opening cysteine and the closing phenylalanine or tryptophan. A D gene is named only where the DNA matches it firmly. Expanded clones get a size class; other rows say once, few or many, or leave the size out.

J | D | V | size | CDR3 | DNA
TRBJ1-4 | . | TRBV2 | . | CASRRTTWAEKLFF | TGTGCCAGCAGACGGACCACTTGGGCTGAAAAACTGTTTTTT
TRBJ1-2 | TRBD1 | TRBV19 | . | CASGGLGQYYGYTF | TGTGCCAGTGGAGGCCTGGGACAGTACTATGGCTACACCTTC
TRBJ1-1 | . | TRBV30 | . | CAWSVLGGVNTEAFF | TGTGCCTGGAGTGTACTCGGGGGGGTGAACACTGAAGCTTTCTTT
TRBJ2-1 | . | TRBV7-9 | once | CASSSLTGKAGNEQFF | TGTGCCAGCAGCTCGTTGACAGGGAAAGCGGGCAATGAGCAGTTCTTC
TRBJ2-3 | TRBD1 | TRBV6-2/TRBV6-3 | . | CASSSFDRGVPDTQYF | TGTGCCAGCAGTTCCTTCGACAGGGGGGTCCCAGATACGCAGTATTTT
TRBJ2-7 | . | TRBV3-1/TRBV3-2 | . | CASSQGPGSSYEQYF | TGTGCCAGCAGCCAAGGACCCGGGAGCTCCTACGAGCAGTACTTC
TRBJ2-3 | . | TRBV11-2 | . | CASSGGGPDQTPTDTQYF | TGTGCCAGCAGCGGGGGGGGGCCGGACCAAACCCCTACAGATACGCAGTATTTT
TRBJ2-3 | TRBD2 | TRBV6-6 | . | CASSLGLAGPLGDTQYF | TGTGCCAGCAGTCTCGGACTAGCGGGCCCCCTGGGAGATACGCAGTATTTT
TRBJ2-5 | . | TRBV3-1/TRBV3-2 | . | CASSPGTAPIQETQYF | TGTGCCAGCAGCCCGGGCACCGCCCCTATCCAAGAGACCCAGTACTTC
TRBJ2-6 | . | TRBV3-1/TRBV3-2 | . | CASSQDLRGNSSGANVLTF | TGTGCCAGCAGCCAAGATCTCCGGGGCAACAGCTCTGGGGCCAACGTCCTGACTTTC
TRBJ2-5 | . | TRBV7-7 | . | CASSLQHTQAQETQYF | TGTGCTAGCAGTTTACAGCATACGCAAGCCCAAGAGACCCAGTACTTC
TRBJ2-7 | . | TRBV29-1 | . | CSVVSLTSTEQYF | TGCAGCGTTGTGTCCCTAACTAGCACCGAGCAGTACTTC
TRBJ1-3 | . | TRBV6-6 | . | CASSTQGTGNTIYF | TGTGCCAGCAGTACCCAGGGTACTGGAAACACCATATATTTT
TRBJ2-1 | . | TRBV7-2 | . | CASSLEATRFNEQFF | TGTGCCAGCAGCTTAGAGGCCACCCGTTTCAATGAGCAGTTCTTC
TRBJ2-7 | TRBD2 | TRBV7-2 | . | CASSPGTSGEQYF | TGTGCCAGCAGCCCAGGGACTAGCGGCGAGCAGTACTTC
TRBJ1-1 | . | TRBV10-3 | . | CAISEPADTEAFF | TGTGCCATCAGTGAGCCCGCTGACACTGAAGCTTTCTTT
TRBJ2-2 | TRBD2 | TRBV5-1 | . | CASMRAGVSGELFF | TGCGCCAGCATGCGAGCGGGAGTTTCCGGGGAGCTGTTTTTT
TRBJ2-1 | . | TRBV18 | once | CASSPSSGGEQFF | TGTGCCAGCTCACCCTCTTCGGGCGGTGAGCAGTTCTTC
TRBJ2-7 | . | TRBV30 | . | CAWNVGRGEQYF | TGTGCCTGGAACGTAGGCCGAGGCGAGCAGTACTTC
TRBJ1-2 | . | TRBV5-1 | . | CASSLGTYGYTF | TGCGCCAGCAGCTTGGGGACCTATGGCTACACCTTC
TRBJ1-2 | TRBD1 | TRBV7-8 | . | CASSLDAAGGYGYTF | TGTGCCAGCAGCTTAGACGCGGCAGGGGGTTATGGCTACACCTTC
TRBJ1-2 | . | TRBV6-5 | . | CASTAGIYNGYTF | TGTGCCAGCACCGCTGGGATATACAACGGCTACACCTTC
TRBJ2-3 | . | TRBV30 | . | CAFAGADTQYF | TGTGCCTTCGCCGGGGCAGATACGCAGTATTTT
TRBJ2-3 | . | TRBV9 | . | CASSVSLGGADTQYF | TGTGCCAGCAGCGTATCCTTAGGAGGGGCAGATACGCAGTATTTT
TRBJ2-1 | TRBD1 | TRBV5-1 | once | CASSWGQVRGNEQFF | TGCGCCAGCAGCTGGGGACAGGTGAGGGGCAATGAGCAGTTCTTC
TRBJ2-5 | . | TRBV9 | . | CASSRSPHLNQETQYF | TGTGCCAGCAGCCGAAGTCCCCATTTAAACCAGGAGACCCAGTACTTC
TRBJ1-2 | . | TRBV18 | . | CASSPERTVYGYTF | TGTGCCAGCTCACCGGAACGGACGGTCTATGGCTACACCTTC
TRBJ1-6 | TRBD1 | TRBV19 | . | CASTKGGTEYSPLHF | TGTGCCAGTACAAAAGGTGGGACAGAGTATTCACCCCTCCACTTT
TRBJ2-7 | . | TRBV18 | . | CASSLRDLRRAEQYF | TGTGCCAGCTCACTCAGGGACTTGAGACGCGCCGAGCAGTACTTC
TRBJ2-7 | . | TRBV6-1 | . | CASSAPTSLQSSYEQYF | TGTGCCAGCAGTGCCCCTACTAGCCTCCAGAGCTCCTACGAGCAGTACTTC
TRBJ2-1 | . | TRBV5-1 | few | CASSLTQTSYNEQFF | TGCGCCAGCAGCTTGACCCAAACCTCCTACAATGAGCAGTTCTTC
TRBJ2-6 | . | TRBV19 | . | CASSIQGQRAISGANVLTF | TGTGCCAGTAGTATTCAGGGCCAAAGAGCAATCTCTGGGGCCAACGTCCTGACTTTC
TRBJ2-1 | TRBD2 | TRBV24-1 | . | CATSDFSSGRAHEQFF | TGTGCCACCAGTGATTTCTCTAGCGGGAGGGCCCATGAGCAGTTCTTC
TRBJ2-3 | . | TRBV6-5 | . | CASSSRDDTDTQYF | TGTGCCAGCAGCTCCCGGGACGACACAGATACGCAGTATTTT
TRBJ2-1 | . | TRBV7-3 | . | CASSSKTGDNEQFF | TGTGCCAGCAGCTCTAAGACTGGCGACAATGAGCAGTTCTTC
TRBJ1-2 | . | TRBV2 | . | CASSMTGAYGYTF | TGTGCCAGCAGTATGACAGGAGCCTATGGCTACACCTTC
TRBJ1-1 | . | TRBV6-1 | . | CASSEAEVKAFF | TGTGCCAGCAGTGAAGCGGAGGTGAAAGCTTTCTTT
TRBJ2-7 | . | TRBV25-1 | . | CASSKITGTRQYEQYF | TGTGCCAGCTCAAAAATTACCGGGACACGACAATACGAGCAGTACTTC
TRBJ2-7 | . | TRBV25-1 | . | CASSGGRLPYEQYF | TGTGCCAGCAGTGGAGGGAGACTTCCCTACGAGCAGTACTTC
TRBJ2-2 | . | TRBV25-1 | . | CASTNAGSVKTGELFF | TGTGCCAGCACTAACGCGGGGTCAGTGAAGACCGGGGAGCTGTTTTTT
TRBJ2-2 | TRBD2 | TRBV18 | . | CASSPNLGLADTGELFF | TGTGCCAGCTCACCCAATCTGGGACTAGCCGACACCGGGGAGCTGTTTTTT